This T cell receptor beta chain appears in the sequencing data of a study of T cell clonality in common variable immunodeficiency. A note on this clone: Its specificity is not known. The observed sequence ends 3 residues before the CDR3 terminus, with the missing tail filled in from the germline J gene.

The CDR3 consists of 14 residues. Germline V gene sequence: CDR1 GTSNPN, CDR2 SVGIG (reference sequence). Profiled with immunoSEQ multiplex PCR; TCRdb holds only in-frame clones, not every one. There are 35,000 to 50,000 clones in the sample, none observed a single time. Study-level findings and limits: TCRbeta clonality was increased in CVID versus healthy controls. Common variable immunodeficiency TCR beta sequences reportedly had fewer deletions and N-nucleotide insertions. Shared TCRbeta clones were fewer between CVID subjects than controls.

The chain is built from TRBV30 and TRBJ2-4; 9 positions agree with TRBD1. The sample consisted of peripheral blood mononuclear cells. This TCR was recovered from a person between 18 and 75 years old in good health. The sequenced part of the CDR3 DNA is TGTGCCTTTACACGGGACAGGGAGGGCTATGGT. This translates into CAFTRDREGYG. From start to end, the CDR3 is CAFTRDREGYGQYF. Full variable domain (outside the CDR3, taken from reference TRBV30 and TRBJ2-4): SQTIHQWPATLVQPVGSPLSLECTVEGTSNPNLYWYRQAAGRGLQLLFYSVGIGQISSEVPQNLSASRPQDRQFILSSKKLLLSDSGFYLCAFTRDREGYGQYFGAGTRLSVL.